This TCR beta chain came from a study of radiotherapy plus CTLA-4 blockade in lung cancer. TCRdb's copy holds only in-frame clones and misses some; the assay was immunoSEQ multiplex PCR. Of approximately 77,000 clones listed, roughly 80% were seen once; the top ten hold 0.65% to 0.85%. The V gene lost 4 bases and the J gene lost 6 bases, with 9 bases spanning the gap. Germline assignment: CDR1 SGHKS and CDR2 YYEKEE (reference sequence). The CDR3 spans 12 residues. The chain uses TRBV5-5 and TRBJ2-3; tentative D call: TRBD2 (6 bases). The sample consisted of peripheral blood, taken from a patient treated with radiotherapy plus ipilimumab. The receptor comes from a human donor with non-small cell lung cancer who had stable disease on radiotherapy plus ipilimumab. The CDR3 coding sequence is TGTGCCAGCAGCCTAGCGCGGGATACGCAGTATTTT. It codes for CASSLARDTQYF.